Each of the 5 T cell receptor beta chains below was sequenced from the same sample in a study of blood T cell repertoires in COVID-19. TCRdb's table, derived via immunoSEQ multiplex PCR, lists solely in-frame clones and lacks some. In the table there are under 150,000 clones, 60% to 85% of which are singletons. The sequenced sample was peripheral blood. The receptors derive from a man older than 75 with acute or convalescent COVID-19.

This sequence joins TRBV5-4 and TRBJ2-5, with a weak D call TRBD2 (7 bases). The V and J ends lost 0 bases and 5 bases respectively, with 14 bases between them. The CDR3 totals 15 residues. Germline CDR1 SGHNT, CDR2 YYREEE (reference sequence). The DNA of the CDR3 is TGTGCCAGCAGCTTGGGAGGGGGGGGCGGCGAGACCCAGTACTTC. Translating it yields CASSLGGGGGETQYF.

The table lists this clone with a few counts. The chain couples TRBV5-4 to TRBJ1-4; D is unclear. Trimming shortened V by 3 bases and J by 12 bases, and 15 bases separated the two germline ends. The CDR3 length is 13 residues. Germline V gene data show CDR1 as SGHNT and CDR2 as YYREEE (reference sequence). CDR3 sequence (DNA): TGTGCCAGCAGCTCCCCCTCTAGCGGAGAACTGTTTTTT. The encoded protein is CASSSPSSGELFF.

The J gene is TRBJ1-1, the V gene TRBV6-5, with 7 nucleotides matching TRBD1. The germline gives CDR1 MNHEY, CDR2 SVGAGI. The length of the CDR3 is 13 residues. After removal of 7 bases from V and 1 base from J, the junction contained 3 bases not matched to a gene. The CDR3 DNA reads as TGTGCCAGCACCCGACAGGGGAACACTGAAGCTTTCTTT. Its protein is CASTRQGNTEAFF.

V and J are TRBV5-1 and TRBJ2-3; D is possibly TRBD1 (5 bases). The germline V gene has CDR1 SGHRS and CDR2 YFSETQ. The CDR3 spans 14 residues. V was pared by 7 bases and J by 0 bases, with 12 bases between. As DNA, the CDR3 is TGCGCCAGCCGACAGTCCCCTAGCACAGATACGCAGTATTTT. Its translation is CASRQSPSTDTQYF. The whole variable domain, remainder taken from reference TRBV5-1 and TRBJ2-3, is KAGVTQTPRYLIKTRGQQVTLSCSPISGHRSVSWYQQTPGQGLQFLFEYFSETQRNKGNFPGRFSGRQFSNSRSEMNVSTLELGDSALYLCASRQSPSTDTQYFGPGTRLTVL.

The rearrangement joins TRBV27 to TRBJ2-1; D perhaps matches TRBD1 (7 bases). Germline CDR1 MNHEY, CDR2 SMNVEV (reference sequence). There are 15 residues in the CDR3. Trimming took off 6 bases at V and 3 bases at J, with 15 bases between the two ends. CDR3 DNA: TGTGCCAGCAGCCCTGACCAGGGGGGCTACAATGAGCAGTTCTTC. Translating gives CASSPDQGGYNEQFF.